This passage covers 12 T cell receptor beta chains from one sample sequenced in a study of radiotherapy plus CTLA-4 blockade in lung cancer. TCRdb's copy holds only in-frame clones and misses some; the assay was immunoSEQ multiplex PCR. Among around 90,000 clones listed, about 83% were seen once. The sequencing here drew on peripheral blood, taken from a patient treated with radiotherapy plus ipilimumab. All receptors derive from a human donor with non-small cell lung cancer that progressed on radiotherapy plus ipilimumab.

V and J are TRBV7-9 and TRBJ1-1; D is perhaps TRBD1 (6 bases). V shed 1 base and J shed 7 bases, with 7 bases lying between them. In germline, CDR1 is SEHNR, CDR2 FQNEAQ (reference sequence). The CDR3 is 12 residues long. CDR3 in amino acids: CASSLEDSEAFF. In nucleotides, the CDR3 is TGTGCCAGCAGCTTAGAGGACAGTGAAGCTTTCTTT.

V is TRBV19 and J is TRBJ2-3; the D gene could be TRBD1 or TRBD2 (5 bases each). Trimming left V 6 bases short and J 6 bases short, with 13 bases between. The CDR3 length is 13 residues. The germline V gene has CDR1 LNHDA and CDR2 SQIVND (reference sequence). The CDR3 protein is CASRKWDEDTQYF. The CDR3 DNA reads as TGTGCCAGTAGGAAGTGGGACGAGGATACGCAGTATTTT.

The chain carries TRBV6-5 and TRBJ1-5, with a tentative D call TRBD1 (6 bases). V dropped 0 bases and J dropped 10 bases, with 16 bases sitting between them. This CDR3 contains 15 residues. Germline V CDR1 and CDR2: MNHEY, SVGAGI. The CDR3 protein is CASSYSKGGGTPQHF. For the CDR3, the DNA is TGTGCCAGCAGTTACTCGAAAGGGGGGGGGACCCCCCAGCATTTT.

This clone has a handful of counts. The J gene is TRBJ1-2, the V gene TRBV4-2, with 7 bases aligning to TRBD1. Germline V lookup: CDR1 LGHNA, CDR2 YNFKEQ. Germline trimming cut 4 bases from V and 8 bases from J; bases unmatched to any gene: 7. The CDR3 spans 13 residues. Here the CDR3 reads CASSLTGEGGYTF. The CDR3 region has the DNA TGTGCCAGCAGCCTTACAGGGGAGGGGGGCTACACCTTC.

The genes are TRBV30 and TRBJ1-6; 7 nucleotides agree with TRBD1. The germline V gene encodes CDR1 GTSNPN and CDR2 SVGIG (reference sequence). CDR3 length equals 11 residues. V was pared by 5 bases and J by 11 bases, with 3 bases of the junction left unmatched. CDR3 amino acids: CAWGTVAPLHF. The CDR3 DNA reads TGTGCCTGGGGGACAGTGGCACCCCTCCACTTT. Complete variable domain (other parts from reference TRBV30 and TRBJ1-6): SQTIHQWPATLVQPVGSPLSLECTVEGTSNPNLYWYRQAAGRGLQLLFYSVGIGQISSEVPQNLSASRPQDRQFILSSKKLLLSDSGFYLCAWGTVAPLHFGNGTRLTVT.

The chain is built from TRBV13 and TRBJ2-1; 7 bases line up with TRBD1. Germline loops: CDR1 PRHDT, CDR2 FYEKMQ (reference sequence). This CDR3 has 16 residues. With 5 bases clipped from V and 0 bases from J, the junction kept 7 bases outside the gene matches. The CDR3 protein is CASSAEGQASYNEQFF. CDR3 sequence (DNA): TGTGCCAGCAGCGCCGAAGGACAGGCCTCCTACAATGAGCAGTTCTTC.

This clone was counted once. The chain links TRBV19 to TRBJ2-5, with D unclear. Germline loops: CDR1 LNHDA, CDR2 SQIVND (reference sequence). The CDR3 runs to 16 residues. Trimming took 3 bases from V and 5 from J, leaving 19 bases between them. For the CDR3, the DNA is TGTGCCAGTAGTATGGACGCTTCCCATGGGGTTGAGACCCAGTACTTC. Translating gives CASSMDASHGVETQYF.

V and J are TRBV5-1 and TRBJ2-2, with TRBD1 identical over 7 bases. The CDR3 has 15 residues. V was clipped by 4 bases and J by 4 bases; unmatched bases: 7. Germline V gene sequence: CDR1 SGHRS, CDR2 YFSETQ. The CDR3 region is CASSASTGVTGELFF. CDR3 DNA sequence: TGCGCCAGCAGCGCATCCACAGGGGTCACCGGGGAGCTGTTTTTT.

The chain has TRBV7-2 and TRBJ1-2, with 11 nucleotides matching TRBD1. In germline, CDR1 is SGHTA, CDR2 FQGNSA. CDR3 length: 13 residues. V lost 4 bases and J lost 8; bases outside the gene matches: 3. In nucleotides, the CDR3 is TGTGCCAGCAGCTCGGACAGGGGGCGCGGCTACACCTTC. Its translation is CASSSDRGRGYTF.

This sequence joins TRBV9 and TRBJ2-6; D is unclear. The V gene's germline CDR1 is SGDLS and CDR2 YYNGEE. This CDR3 is 15 amino acids long. Trimming took off 5 bases at V and 1 base at J, with 10 bases between the two ends. Here the CDR3 reads CASRAPGSGANVLTF. CDR3 coding DNA: TGTGCCAGCAGGGCCCCCGGGTCTGGGGCCAACGTCCTGACTTTC. Filled out from reference TRBV9 and TRBJ2-6, the complete variable domain reads DSGVTQTPKHLITATGQRVTLRCSPRSGDLSVYWYQQSLDQGLQFLIQYYNGEERAKGNILERFSAQQFPDLHSELNLSSLELGDSALYFCASRAPGSGANVLTFGAGSRLTVL.

About this clone: It is likely a read error, because the conserved phenylalanine at the end of the CDR3 is missing. This rearrangement joins TRBV6-4 to TRBJ1-5, with D possibly being TRBD1 (5 bases). The CDR3 length is 16 residues. The germline gives CDR1 MRHNA, CDR2 SNTAGT. V was cut by 4 bases and J by 2 bases, with 15 bases left in between. CDR3 residues: CASSVPIREGNQPQHS. CDR3 nucleotide sequence: TGTGCCAGCAGTGTCCCGATCAGGGAAGGCAATCAGCCCCAGCATTCT.

The V and J genes are TRBV15 and TRBJ2-6, with D possibly being TRBD1 (6 bases). Germline V gene sequence: CDR1 LNHNV, CDR2 YYDKDF (reference sequence). This CDR3 is 18 amino acids long. The germline V and J ends were trimmed by 2 bases and 0 bases, with 14 bases remaining between them. CDR3: CATSRPGTPTSGANVLTF. CDR3 bases: TGTGCCACCAGCAGACCCGGGACACCAACCTCTGGGGCCAACGTCCTGACTTTC.